This T cell receptor (beta chain) was recovered during a study of T cells in Graves' hyperthyroidism and ophthalmopathy. The study's findings and limits: In simple terms, a model built on 13 V-J features told ophthalmopathy apart from stable hyperthyroidism. In validation, the model predicted ophthalmopathy. These predictions came a median roughly 6.5 months before onset. Most thyroid clonotypes with frequency above 0.001 were detected in blood.

Amplified TCR beta CDR3 regions came from RNA transcripts. An initial round of RT-PCR targeting the TCR CDR3 relied on the HTBI primer set. Via MiXCR, TCRdb re-called the multiplex PCR reads, giving one row per CDR3 protein. The table shows roughly 710,000 distinct CDR3 sequences, with around 40% occurring only once. The CDR3 spans 12 residues. Trimming removed 7 bases at V and 8 bases at J, with 9 bases between. If no ophthalmopathy progression occurred within 18 months, Graves' hyperthyroidism was stable. This clonotype was seen repeatedly, ten times or more. The antigen is not known. The receptor was derived from a woman between 40 and 55 years old with Graves' hyperthyroidism. This chain connects TRBV12-3 or TRBV12-4 to TRBJ1-6; no clear D. Material: blood. The CDR3 coding sequence is TGTGCCAGCAAAACCCAATATTCACCCCTCCACTTT. This codes for CASKTQYSPLHF.